The clone carrying this T cell receptor (beta chain) was seen once. The record originates from a study of blood T cells in healthy people across ages. PCR was performed a second time for roughly 7 to 11 cycles using a sample-barcoded 5' primer and a J-beta primer mix. MiXCR, applied by TCRdb to the 5' RACE reads, yields one record per CDR3 protein. Among about 1.7 million distinct CDR3 sequences, 28% were seen once, and the ten largest hold about 7.7%. Trimming at V came to 0 bases and at J to 3 bases, leaving 4 bases not matched to a gene. Per germline, CDR1 SGHRS and CDR2 YFSETQ. The CDR3 runs 16 residues.

The sample taken for sequencing was blood. This TCR was sampled from a woman aged 25 to 39 in good health. The V and J genes are TRBV5-1 and TRBJ2-2; 8 bases are shared with TRBD2. CDR3 DNA sequence: TGCGCCAGCAGCTTGGCAACTAGCGGAGACACCGGGGAGCTGTTTTTT. It is translated as CASSLATSGDTGELFF.